Each of the 28 T cell receptor beta chains below was sequenced from the same sample in a study of shared clonotypes between healthy human individuals. The protocol was immunoSEQ multiplex PCR, while the TCRdb copy is restricted to in-frame clones and leaves out a portion. The table has around 1.6 million clones, around 98% seen once. Sequencing was performed on naive CD4+ T cells sorted from blood. Specified subset: CD45RA+ positively selected. The receptor source for this set is a man under 40 in good health.

The chain carries TRBV25-1 and TRBJ2-6; D not resolved. The CDR3 length is 15 residues. V was pared by 5 bases and J by 3 bases, with 11 bases between. The germline V gene encodes CDR1 MGHDK and CDR2 SYGVNS. The CDR3 sequence is CASSPVWGGANVLTF. The CDR3 DNA sequence: TGTGCCAGCAGTCCCGTCTGGGGTGGGGCCAACGTCCTGACTTTC.

DNA for the CDR3: TGTGCCAGTATAGGACAGGGCACAGATACGCAGTATTTT. The encoded protein is CASIGQGTDTQYF. The V and J genes are TRBV10-3 and TRBJ2-3, with 7 bases aligning to TRBD1. The CDR3 consists of 13 residues. Per germline, CDR1 ENHRY and CDR2 SYGVKD. With 10 bases clipped from V and 1 base from J, the junction kept 5 bases outside the gene matches.

On this clone: One end of the junction varies from germline; a read error may be responsible. This chain connects TRBV19 to TRBJ1-1; D might be TRBD1 (6 bases). Germline V gives CDR1 LNHDA, CDR2 SQIVND (reference sequence). The CDR3 runs 14 residues. CDR3 residues: CASSLDRRLTEAFF. The CDR3 coding sequence is TGTGCCAGTAGTTTAGACAGGCGGCTCACTGAAGCTTTCTTT.

This clone has a single count. As DNA, the CDR3 is TGTGCCATCCAATCCAGGGGCTACTCCTACGAGCAGTACTTC. Protein sequence: CAIQSRGYSYEQYF. The rearrangement links TRBV6-1 to TRBJ2-7; the D gene is possibly TRBD1 (6 bases). The ends were cut back, 10 bases at V and 0 bases at J, with 16 bases in the middle. The germline V gene has CDR1 MNHNS and CDR2 SASEGT. This CDR3 has 14 residues.

The chain is built from TRBV10-3 and TRBJ2-5, with TRBD1 matching over 11 bases. CDR1 and CDR2 from the germline V gene are ENHRY and SYGVKD. The CDR3 length is 15 residues. After removal of 5 bases from V and 4 bases from J, the junction contained 6 bases not matched to a gene. Here the CDR3 reads CAISPGQGARETQYF. The CDR3 DNA is TGTGCCATCAGTCCCGGACAGGGGGCTAGAGAGACCCAGTACTTC.

The chain joins TRBV7-2 to TRBJ2-7; D may correspond to TRBD1 or TRBD2 (5 bases each). This CDR3 is 14 amino acids long. Per germline, CDR1 SGHTA and CDR2 FQGNSA. V gave up 2 bases and J gave up 3 bases, with 11 bases separating them. The CDR3 DNA reads as TGTGCCAGCAGCTTAATGGCAGGGAGCTACGAGCAGTACTTC. Amino acid sequence: CASSLMAGSYEQYF.

The chain carries TRBV5-1 and TRBJ2-4, with 7 bases identical to TRBD2. The CDR3 contains 14 residues. CDR1 and CDR2 (germline): SGHRS, YFSETQ. V shed 0 bases, J shed 5 bases, and the junction held 2 bases outside the gene matches. Written as DNA, the CDR3 is TGCGCCAGCAGCTTGGAGGGAGGGGAAAACATTCAGTACTTC. This sequence encodes CASSLEGGENIQYF.

The genes are TRBV7-8 and TRBJ2-7; 9 bases fit TRBD1. Trimming cost V 4 bases and J 2 bases; bases outside gene matches: 15. From germline, CDR1 is SGHVS and CDR2 FQNEAQ. The CDR3 length is 18 residues. CDR3 coding DNA: TGTGCCAGCAGCTCCGGGGTGCTGACAGGACAGGGGCCCTACGAGCAGTACTTC. The encoded protein is CASSSGVLTGQGPYEQYF.

Notes on this clone: A junction boundary mismatches the germline segment, possibly from a read error. The chain employs TRBV7-7 and TRBJ2-7; 8 bases align to TRBD2. CDR1 and CDR2 from the germline V gene are SSHAT and FNYEAQ (reference sequence). The CDR3 runs to 17 residues. CDR3 region: CASSLDPPTSASYEQYF. CDR3 bases: TGTGCTAGCAGCTTAGACCCCCCGACTAGCGCGTCCTACGAGCAGTACTTC. The entire variable domain, with the rest obtained from reference TRBV7-7 and TRBJ2-7, is as follows: GAGVSQSPRYKVTKRGQDVTLRCDPISSHATLYWYQQALGQGPEFLTYFNYEAQPDKSGLPSDRFSAERPEGSISTLTIQRTEQRDSAMYRCASSLDPPTSASYEQYFGPGTRLTVT.

This clone was recorded only once. Other DNA variants within this sample encode the same CDR3. The chain joins TRBV27 to TRBJ2-5; D is tentatively TRBD1 or TRBD2 (6 bases each). Germline V gene data show CDR1 as MNHEY and CDR2 as SMNVEV (reference sequence). The CDR3 loop spans 13 amino acids. The V end was cut by 3 bases, the J end by 4 bases, with 9 bases between. In nucleotides, the CDR3 is TGTGCCAGCAGTTTCAGGGGAGGAGAGACCCAGTACTTC. Translated, it gives CASSFRGGETQYF.

V is TRBV10-2 and J is TRBJ2-1; D not certain. V was pared by 3 bases and J by 8 bases, with 8 bases between. The CDR3 runs to 12 residues. Germline lookup yields CDR1 WSHSY and CDR2 SAAADI. CDR3 amino acids: CASSEIRDEQFF. Written as DNA, the CDR3 is TGCGCCAGCAGTGAAATAAGGGATGAGCAGTTCTTC.

The chain links TRBV5-4 to TRBJ2-5; tentative D call: TRBD2 (6 bases). Trimming stripped 3 bases from V and 4 bases from J, with 16 bases between. Looked up from germline, CDR1 is SGHNT and CDR2 is YYREEE (reference sequence). This CDR3 is built from 15 residues. The CDR3 loop is CASSSGLQIRETQYF. CDR3 DNA: TGTGCCAGCAGCTCGGGACTCCAGATACGAGAGACCCAGTACTTC.

This sequence joins TRBV30 and TRBJ2-1, with 7 bases identical to TRBD2. The CDR3 loop spans 15 amino acids. V shed 6 bases, J shed 5 bases, and the junction held 13 bases outside the gene matches. Germline CDR1 and CDR2: GTSNPN and SVGIG (reference sequence). For the CDR3, the DNA is TGTGCCTGTAATCAGATTGGGACTATAAACAATGAGCAGTTCTTC. Its translation is CACNQIGTINNEQFF.

DNA of the CDR3: TGTGCCAGCACCCTGACAGAAAATTCCTACGAGCAGTACTTC. This encodes CASTLTENSYEQYF. The V gene is TRBV28, the J gene TRBJ2-7, with D maybe TRBD1 (5 bases). The germline V gene has CDR1 MDHEN and CDR2 SYDVKM. The CDR3 spans 14 residues. Trimming pared 7 bases from V and 1 base from J, leaving 14 bases between.

CDR3 nucleotide sequence: TGTGCCACCAGCAGATCGGACGCCTACGAGCAGTACTTC. Its translation is CATSRSDAYEQYF. The chain couples TRBV15 to TRBJ2-7; D is unclear. Looked up from germline, CDR1 is LNHNV and CDR2 is YYDKDF (reference sequence). CDR3 length: 13 residues. V was cut by 2 bases and J by 2 bases, with 7 bases left in between.

The chain couples TRBV7-3 to TRBJ2-7; D gene ambiguous. The CDR3 has 14 amino acids. The germline V gene encodes CDR1 SGHTA and CDR2 FQGTGA. V was cut by 0 bases and J by 2 bases, with 8 bases left in between. CDR3 sequence: CASSLTGDTYEQYF. DNA for the CDR3: TGTGCCAGCAGCTTAACGGGCGATACCTACGAGCAGTACTTC. The full variable domain, rest sourced from reference TRBV7-3 and TRBJ2-7, is GAGVSQTPSNKVTEKGKYVELRCDPISGHTALYWYRQSLGQGPEFLIYFQGTGAADDSGLPNDRFFAVRPEGSVSTLKIQRTERGDSAVYLCASSLTGDTYEQYFGPGTRLTVT.

The gene calls are TRBV27 and TRBJ2-5, with D maybe TRBD2 (6 bases). CDR1 and CDR2 from the germline V gene are MNHEY and SMNVEV (reference sequence). The CDR3 extends over 14 amino acids. The germline V and J ends were trimmed by 4 bases and 2 bases, with 11 bases remaining between them. CDR3 bases: TGTGCCAGCAGTTCCCGGGGACTGCAAGAGACCCAGTACTTC. It translates to CASSSRGLQETQYF.

The chain joins TRBV5-4 to TRBJ2-1, with TRBD1 identical over 7 bases. CDR1 SGHNT and CDR2 YYREEE come from the germline V gene (reference sequence). CDR3 size: 14 residues. Unmatched junction bases numbered 4, after V lost 0 bases and J lost 7 bases. The CDR3 reads CASSLGGTANEQFF. DNA of the CDR3: TGTGCCAGCAGCTTGGGGGGGACAGCAAATGAGCAGTTCTTC.

The chain employs TRBV2 and TRBJ2-6; no definite D call. The CDR3 spans 13 residues. Trimming took 5 bases from V and 0 from J, leaving 2 bases between them. Germline lookup yields CDR1 SNHLY and CDR2 FYNNEI. Here the CDR3 reads CASSSSGANVLTF. The CDR3 region has the DNA TGTGCCAGCAGTAGCTCTGGGGCCAACGTCCTGACTTTC.

The gene calls are TRBV4-1 and TRBJ2-7; TRBD1 matches at 7 bases. J was trimmed by 2 bases and V by 2 bases; bases with no gene match: 3. CDR3 size: 14 residues. Germline-derived CDR1 and CDR2 are MGHRA and YSYEKL. The CDR3 nucleotides read TGCGCCAGCAGCCAATCGGACAGGACCTACGAGCAGTACTTC. Its protein product is CASSQSDRTYEQYF.

This chain uses TRBV18 with TRBJ1-2; D is unclear. Trimming pared 0 bases from V and 4 bases from J, leaving 9 bases between. Germline loops: CDR1 KGHSH, CDR2 LQKENI. This CDR3 spans 14 amino acids. The CDR3 DNA reads as TGTGCCAGCTCACCACCATCCCGGGCCTATGGCTACACCTTC. Amino acids: CASSPPSRAYGYTF.

This clone was observed a single time. This chain joins TRBV7-9 and TRBJ1-1; a weak D match, TRBD1 (6 bases). The CDR3 contains 16 residues. Germline CDR1 is SEHNR and CDR2 is FQNEAQ (reference sequence). The V gene lost 3 bases and the J gene lost 0 bases, with 14 bases spanning the gap. The CDR3 sequence is CASSFVQGPMNTEAFF. DNA of the CDR3: TGTGCCAGCAGCTTCGTTCAGGGGCCTATGAACACTGAAGCTTTCTTT.

V usage is TRBV18 and J usage is TRBJ2-3; 10 bases are shared with TRBD1. CDR1 KGHSH and CDR2 LQKENI come from the germline V gene. The CDR3 is 19 amino acids. Germline trimming cut 4 bases from V and 7 bases from J; bases unmatched to any gene: 20. CDR3 in amino acids: CASSLLGTGDSLAANTQYF. CDR3 nucleotide sequence: TGTGCCAGCTCACTCTTGGGGACAGGGGATTCCCTAGCGGCTAATACGCAGTATTTT.

The chain has TRBV27 and TRBJ2-7, with 13 bases lining up with TRBD2. The CDR3 runs to 15 residues. Per the germline V gene, CDR1 is MNHEY and CDR2 is SMNVEV (reference sequence). Losses at the gene ends were 3 bases for V and 3 bases for J; bases not matched to a gene: 2. Here the CDR3 reads CASSLGLAGIYEQYF. The CDR3 DNA reads TGTGCCAGCAGTTTGGGACTAGCGGGGATCTACGAGCAGTACTTC.

About this clone itself: The sample has other DNA sequences that encode this CDR3 too. This chain links TRBV5-1 with TRBJ1-1; unclear D gene. The germline V gene has CDR1 SGHRS and CDR2 YFSETQ. Trimming took off 2 bases at V and 1 base at J, with 9 bases between the two ends. This CDR3 contains 14 residues. CDR3 loop: CASSFSKGNTEAFF. The DNA for the CDR3 is TGCGCCAGCAGCTTCTCGAAAGGGAACACTGAAGCTTTCTTT.

This clone was counted once. The chain recombines TRBV28 with TRBJ1-5, with D possibly matching TRBD1 (6 bases). Germline CDR1 is MDHEN and CDR2 is SYDVKM. With 1 base removed from V and 5 bases from J, the gap between germline ends came to 9 bases. This CDR3 contains 14 residues. The CDR3 spells CASSLSAGDQPQHF. The CDR3 DNA sequence: TGTGCCAGCAGTTTATCGGCAGGGGATCAGCCCCAGCATTTT.

The genes are TRBV5-8 and TRBJ1-4; 8 nucleotides line up with TRBD1. The CDR3 consists of 15 residues. Germline CDR1 is SGHTS and CDR2 is YDEGEE. V lost 1 base, J lost 8 bases, and 7 bases stayed unmatched. The CDR3 region is CASSLPDRASEKLFF. CDR3 in DNA: TGTGCCAGCAGCTTGCCGGACAGGGCTAGCGAAAAACTGTTTTTT.

The chain carries TRBV6-5 and TRBJ1-4, with D unresolved. With 3 bases removed from V and 0 bases from J, the gap between germline ends came to 11 bases. Looked up from germline, CDR1 is MNHEY and CDR2 is SVGAGI. CDR3 size: 16 residues. The CDR3 loop reads CASSYSPDPTNEKLFF. CDR3 DNA: TGTGCCAGCAGTTATTCCCCGGACCCAACTAATGAAAAACTGTTTTTT.